This TCR beta chain emerged from a study of shared clonotypes between healthy human individuals. The data were produced by immunoSEQ multiplex PCR, yet TCRdb's version contains in-frame clones alone and is incomplete. Of about 2.3 million clones listed, 80% to 95% are singletons. The germline CDR1 and CDR2 sequences are SNHLY and FYNNEI. V trimming: 7 bases; J trimming: 11 bases; junction bases outside the gene matches: 10. The CDR3 loop spans 12 amino acids. The chain recombines TRBV2 with TRBJ1-1; the match to TRBD1 covers 7 bases. This clonotype originated in a man between 18 and 35 years old in good health. Some clones in this sample may be carry-over from other donors' samples. The sequencing input was naive CD4+ T cells from PBMCs. The subset is: CD45RA+ positively selected. CDR3 coding DNA: TGTGCCAGCAACACAGGGGCCCGAGGGGCTTTCTTT. Amino acid sequence: CASNTGARGAFF.